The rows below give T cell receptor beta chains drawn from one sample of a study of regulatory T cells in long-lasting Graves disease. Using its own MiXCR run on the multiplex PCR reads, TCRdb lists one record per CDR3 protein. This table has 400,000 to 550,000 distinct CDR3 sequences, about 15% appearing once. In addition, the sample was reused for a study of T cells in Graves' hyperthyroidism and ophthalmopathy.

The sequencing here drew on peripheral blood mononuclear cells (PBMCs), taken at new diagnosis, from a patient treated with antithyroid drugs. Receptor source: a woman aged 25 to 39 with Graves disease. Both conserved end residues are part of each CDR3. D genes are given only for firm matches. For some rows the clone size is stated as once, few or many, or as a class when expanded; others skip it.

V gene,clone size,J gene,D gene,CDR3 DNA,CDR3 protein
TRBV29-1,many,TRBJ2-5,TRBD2,TGCAGCGTTTCCTCGCTAGCGGGAGCCCTCCAAGAGACCCAGTACTTC,CSVSSLAGALQETQYF
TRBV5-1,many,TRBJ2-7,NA,TGCGCCAGCAGCTTTGACCCCGCCCGCGAGCAGTACTTC,CASSFDPAREQYF
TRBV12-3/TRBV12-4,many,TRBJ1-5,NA,TGTGCCAGCAGTTTCTGGCATCAGCCCCAGCATTTT,CASSFWHQPQHF
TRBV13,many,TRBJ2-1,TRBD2,TGTGCCAGCAGCTTGGGACTAGCAGACGGACAGTTCTTC,CASSLGLADGQFF
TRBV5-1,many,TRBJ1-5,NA,TGCGCCAGCAGCCCCGACAGAAGCAATCAGCCCCAGCATTTT,CASSPDRSNQPQHF
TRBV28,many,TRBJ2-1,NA,TGTGCCAGCAGTTCCGGCAACTCCTACAATGAGCAGTTCTTC,CASSSGNSYNEQFF
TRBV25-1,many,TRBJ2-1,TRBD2,TGTGCCAGCAGTGAACCCTGGACTAGCGGGAGTAAGGATGAGCAGTTCTTC,CASSEPWTSGSKDEQFF
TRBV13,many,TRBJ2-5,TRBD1,TGTGCCAGCAGCCAAGGGACAGCCCAAGAGACCCAGTACTTC,CASSQGTAQETQYF
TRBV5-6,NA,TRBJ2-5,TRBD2,TGTGCCAGCAGCTTGGGATTAGCGGGAACCCCCCAAGAGACCCAGTACTTC,CASSLGLAGTPQETQYF
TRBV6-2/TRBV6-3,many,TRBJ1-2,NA,TGTGCCACCTCGGGGGAGAACTATGGCTACACCTTC,CATSGENYGYTF
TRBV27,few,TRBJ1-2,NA,TGTGCCAGCAGTTTTGGACCGCGGGGGCTTGATGGCTACACCTTC,CASSFGPRGLDGYTF
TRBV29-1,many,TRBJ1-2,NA,TGCAGCGCTCTCCGGGGGGACGGCTACACCTTC,CSALRGDGYTF
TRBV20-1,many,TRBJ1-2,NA,TGCAGTGCCACCCCCCCTCGAGGCTATGGCTACACCTTC,CSATPPRGYGYTF
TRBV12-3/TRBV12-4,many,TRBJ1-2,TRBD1,TGTGCCAGCAGTCCTCCGACAGGGGGAGATGGCTACACCTTC,CASSPPTGGDGYTF
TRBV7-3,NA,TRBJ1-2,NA,TGTGCCAGCAGCTTAAGCATCCTGGGTCCTAACTATGGCTACACCTTC,CASSLSILGPNYGYTF
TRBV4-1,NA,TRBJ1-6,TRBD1,TGCGCCAGCAGCCAACCGGGACAGGGGGATTCACCCCTCCACTTT,CASSQPGQGDSPLHF
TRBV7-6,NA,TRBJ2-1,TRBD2,TGTGCCAGCAGCCCCTGGGGGGGGAAGGCCTACAATGAGCAGTTCTTC,CASSPWGGKAYNEQFF
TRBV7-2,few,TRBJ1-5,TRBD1,TGTGCCAGCAGCGCGCGACAGGGGGAGACTCAGCCCCAGCATTTT,CASSARQGETQPQHF
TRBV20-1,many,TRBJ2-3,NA,TGCAGTGCTACGGCCGGGGCAGATACGCAGTATTTT,CSATAGADTQYF
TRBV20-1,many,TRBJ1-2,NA,TGCAGTGCACTTACAGGGTCCGAAGGCTACACCTTC,CSALTGSEGYTF
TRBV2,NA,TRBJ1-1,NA,TGTGCCAGCATGAAGACAGAAATGAACACTGAAGCTTTCTTT,CASMKTEMNTEAFF
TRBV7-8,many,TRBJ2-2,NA,TGTGCCAGCAACAGACAGTCTGGGACCGGGGAGCTGTTTTTT,CASNRQSGTGELFF
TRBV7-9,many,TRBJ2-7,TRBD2,TGTGCCAGCAGCTTAGGGTCTAATGAGCTAGCGGGTTACGAGCAGTACTTC,CASSLGSNELAGYEQYF
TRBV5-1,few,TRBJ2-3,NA,TGCGCCAGCAGCCCCCACGGGACACCGATAACTAGCACAGATACGCAGTATTTT,CASSPHGTPITSTDTQYF
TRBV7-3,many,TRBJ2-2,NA,TGTGCCAGCAGCTACTCTCGGGGAGGAACCGGGGAGCTGTTTTTT,CASSYSRGGTGELFF
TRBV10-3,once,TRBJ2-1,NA,TGTGCCATCAGTGAGCCCCGACTTCGGGAGAATGAGCAGTTCTTC,CAISEPRLRENEQFF
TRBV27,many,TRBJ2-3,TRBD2,TGTGCCAGCAGTTTGGGCGGGAGTATCGCAGATACGCAGTATTTT,CASSLGGSIADTQYF
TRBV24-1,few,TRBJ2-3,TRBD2,TGTGCCACCAGTGTCGGAACGCTAGCGGCCACGGATACGCAGTATTTT,CATSVGTLAATDTQYF
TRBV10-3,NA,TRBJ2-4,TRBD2,TGTGCCATCAGTACTAGCGGAGCCAAAAACATTCAGTACTTC,CAISTSGAKNIQYF
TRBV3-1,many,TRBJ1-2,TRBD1,TGTGCCAGCAGCCGAGGACAGGGGGCTGGCAGGTTGCATGGCTACACCTTC,CASSRGQGAGRLHGYTF
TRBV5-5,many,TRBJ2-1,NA,TGTGCCAGCAGCAACGGGGAGACCTACAATGAGCAGTTCTTC,CASSNGETYNEQFF
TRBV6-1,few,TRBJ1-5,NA,TGTGCCAGCAGTCCCGACGGCTATAGCAATCAGCCCCAGCATTTT,CASSPDGYSNQPQHF
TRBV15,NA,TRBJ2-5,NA,TGTGCCACCGGGCTAGCGTCATGGCCGAGACCAGGGACCCAGTACTTC,CATGLASWPRPGTQYF
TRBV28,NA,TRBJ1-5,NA,TGTGCCAGCAGTTTAACTACAGGATATCAGCCCCAGCATTTT,CASSLTTGYQPQHF
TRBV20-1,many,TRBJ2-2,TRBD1,TGCAGTGCTAGCCCAACCCTCAGGGGGCGTGGTGGGGCCGGGGAGCTGTTTTTT,CSASPTLRGRGGAGELFF
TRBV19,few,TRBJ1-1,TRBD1,TGTGCCAGTAGTATAAGGGGGCCTGGGTCTGAAGCTTTCTTT,CASSIRGPGSEAFF
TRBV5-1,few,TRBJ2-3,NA,TGCGCCGGCAGCTTGGTTGTGGAGGGATTGCAGTATTTT,CAGSLVVEGLQYF
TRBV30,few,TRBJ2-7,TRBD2,TGTGCCTGGAGTGATGTGCTAGCGGGGGTCTACGAGCAGTACTTC,CAWSDVLAGVYEQYF
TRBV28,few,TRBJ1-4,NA,TGTGCCACCGAAGACAGGAGGGATAATGAAAAACTGTTTTTT,CATEDRRDNEKLFF
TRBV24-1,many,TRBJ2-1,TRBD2,TGTGCCACCAGCCCCGGGACTAGCGGACAACTGGAGCAGTTCTTC,CATSPGTSGQLEQFF
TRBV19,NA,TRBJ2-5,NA,TGTGCCAGTAGTAAGAGGGTGACTAACATACAAGAGACCCAGTACTTC,CASSKRVTNIQETQYF
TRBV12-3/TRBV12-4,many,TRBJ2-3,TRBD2,TGTGCCAGCAACCCCCGCCGGGGGGGCACAGATACGCAGTATTTT,CASNPRRGGTDTQYF
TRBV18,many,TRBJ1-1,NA,TGTGCCAGCTCACCAGAAAACTATCCTAACACTGAAGCTTTCTTT,CASSPENYPNTEAFF
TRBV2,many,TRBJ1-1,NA,TGTGCCAGCAGTCTGAGCCAGACTGAAGCTTTCTTT,CASSLSQTEAFF
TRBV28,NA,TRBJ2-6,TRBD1,TGTGCCTCTCAGACAGGGGGCCCCTCTGGGGCCAACGTCCTGACTTTC,CASQTGGPSGANVLTF
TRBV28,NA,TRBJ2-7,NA,TGTGCCAGCAGTTTAATCTCGGGGGTTGCATGGTCCTACGAGCAGTACTTC,CASSLISGVAWSYEQYF
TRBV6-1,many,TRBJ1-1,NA,TGTGCCAGCAGTGTACCGGGGGCACTCCTTGGTGGCACTGAAGCTTTCTTT,CASSVPGALLGGTEAFF
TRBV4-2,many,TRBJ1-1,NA,TGTGCCAGCAGCCAAGAGGCTGGGTGGACAGAGAACACTGAAGCTTTCTTT,CASSQEAGWTENTEAFF
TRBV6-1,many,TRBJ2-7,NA,TGTGCCAGCGGGAGGTGGGGATACGAGCAGTACTTC,CASGRWGYEQYF
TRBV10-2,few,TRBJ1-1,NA,TGCGCCAGCAGCACGTGGGGCACTGAAGCTTTCTTT,CASSTWGTEAFF
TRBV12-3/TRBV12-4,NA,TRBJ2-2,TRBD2,TGTGCCAGCAGAATGACTAGCGGGGGTACATGGACCGGGGAGCTGTTTTTT,CASRMTSGGTWTGELFF
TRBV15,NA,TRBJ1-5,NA,TGTGCCACCAGCAGAGACCCGGTCTCGTATAGCAATCAGCCCCAGCATTTT,CATSRDPVSYSNQPQHF
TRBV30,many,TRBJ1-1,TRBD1,TGTGCCTTGACAGGGCCTGAAGCTTTCTTT,CALTGPEAFF
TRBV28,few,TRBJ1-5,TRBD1,TGTGCCAGCAGTTTTTCCCTGACAGGGATCAATCAGCCCCAGCATTTT,CASSFSLTGINQPQHF
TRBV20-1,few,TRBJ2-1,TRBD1,TGCAGTGCTAGTCCGGGACAGGCTAACTACAATGAGCAGTTCTTC,CSASPGQANYNEQFF
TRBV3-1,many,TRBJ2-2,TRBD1,TGTGCCAGCAGCCAAGGGATCAGGGGGAAGGAGCTGTTTTTT,CASSQGIRGKELFF
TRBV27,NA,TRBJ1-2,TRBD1,TGTGCCAGCAGTTCACAGGGGGCGGGGGGCCACACCTTC,CASSSQGAGGHTF
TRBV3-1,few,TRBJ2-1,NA,TGTGCCAGCAGCCAATATCACGGGACCTCCAATTACAATGAGCAGTTCTTC,CASSQYHGTSNYNEQFF
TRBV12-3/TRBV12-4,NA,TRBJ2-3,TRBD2,TGTGCCAGCAGCATACCCCGGGGGGGAACCGTTGTGAGTAGCACAGATACGCAGTATTTT,CASSIPRGGTVVSSTDTQYF
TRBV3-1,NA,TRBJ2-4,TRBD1,TGTGCCAGCAGCCAAGTTAGGACAGGGAAAAACATTCAGTACTTC,CASSQVRTGKNIQYF